This TCR beta chain was identified during a study of blood T cell repertoires in COVID-19. The CDR3 extends over 15 amino acids. Per germline, CDR1 SGHRS and CDR2 YFSETQ. The V and J ends lost 4 bases and 3 bases, in that order; junction bases with no gene match: 7. Libraries were prepared by immunoSEQ multiplex PCR; TCRdb keeps only in-frame clonotypes and omits some of them. The sample holds roughly 73,000 clones, 70% to 90% seen once. This clonotype was sampled from a man between 70 and 80 years old with active or convalescent COVID-19. This chain uses TRBV5-1 with TRBJ1-2; TRBD1 agrees at 9 bases. The sample taken for sequencing was peripheral blood. This chain's CDR3 is CASSRDRVGDYGYTF. The CDR3 DNA is TGCGCCAGCAGCAGGGACAGGGTGGGGGACTATGGCTACACCTTC.